The subject of this entry is one T cell receptor beta chain. The sample originates from a study of T-cell reconstitution after alpha-beta-depleted transplantation in children. Preparing the TCRbeta library involved the use of unique molecular identifiers. One entry per CDR3 protein, called by TCRdb with MiXCR from the PCR reads. Of about 400,000 distinct CDR3 sequences listed, around 21% are singletons. This CDR3 spans 14 amino acids. V was cut by 6 bases and J by 6 bases, with 18 bases left in between. V is TRBV12-3 or TRBV12-4 and J is TRBJ2-7; D tentatively fits TRBD1 or TRBD2 (5 bases each). The sequence came from a human donor who donated a stem cell graft to a child with acute myeloid leukemia. The input for sequencing was PBMCs from the stem cell graft donor, taken from the stem cell graft. CDR3 sequence: CASSYGTLKREQYF. In DNA, the CDR3 is TGTGCCAGCAGCTACGGGACCCTTAAGCGCGAGCAGTACTTC.